These T cell receptor beta chains were read from a single sample in a study of CD8 T cells in Susac syndrome. A single record per CDR3 protein comes from TCRdb applying MiXCR to the immunoSEQ multiplex PCR reads. The sample consists of about 130,000 distinct CDR3 sequences, around 95% of them appearing once. The sample was CD8+ T cells from PBMCs. The receptors come from a human donor with Susac syndrome. CDR3s include the opening cysteine and the closing phenylalanine or tryptophan. D genes are given only for firm matches. A row's size may be missing; if present it is once, few, many or a size class.

clone_size,d_call,v_call,j_call,cdr3_aa,cdr3_nt
-,-,TRBV28,TRBJ2-7,CASSSLSYEQYF,TGTGCCAGCAGTTCCCTTTCCTACGAGCAGTACTTC
-,-,TRBV29-1,TRBJ2-1,CSVEEVGNEQFF,TGCAGCGTTGAAGAGGTGGGCAATGAGCAGTTCTTC
-,-,TRBV14,TRBJ1-2,CASSWDREYGYTF,TGTGCCAGCAGCTGGGACCGGGAGTATGGCTACACCTTC
-,TRBD1,TRBV27,TRBJ1-1,CASSLAAGGFGMNTEAFF,TGTGCCAGCAGTTTGGCTGCAGGGGGCTTCGGGATGAACACTGAAGCTTTCTTT
-,-,TRBV7-6,TRBJ1-2,CASSFGGSYGYTF,TGTGCCAGCAGCTTCGGGGGGAGCTATGGCTACACCTTC
-,TRBD1,TRBV30,TRBJ2-7,CAWSAGTGAPYEQYF,TGTGCCTGGAGTGCCGGGACAGGGGCCCCCTACGAGCAGTACTTC
-,TRBD2,TRBV12-3/TRBV12-4,TRBJ2-7,CASSSTSGRTGAYEQYF,TGTGCCAGCAGTTCAACTAGCGGGAGAACAGGAGCCTACGAGCAGTACTTC
-,TRBD2,TRBV5-1,TRBJ2-7,CASSFAGVYEQYF,TGCGCCAGCAGCTTTGCGGGAGTCTACGAGCAGTACTTC
-,TRBD2,TRBV15,TRBJ2-3,CATSRDLASGDPDTQYF,TGTGCCACCAGCAGAGATCTAGCCAGCGGGGACCCAGATACGCAGTATTTT
once,-,TRBV9,TRBJ2-7,CASSGGARSDEQYF,TGTGCCAGCAGCGGGGGGGCACGTTCCGACGAGCAGTACTTC
-,-,TRBV6-5,TRBJ1-2,CASSSGTLGGYTF,TGTGCCAGCAGCTCAGGGACTCTGGGCGGCTACACCTTC
-,TRBD2,TRBV2,TRBJ2-7,CASRWSGSYEQYF,TGTGCCAGCAGGTGGAGCGGGAGCTACGAGCAGTACTTC
-,-,TRBV20-1,TRBJ2-7,CSPRSLSSYEQYF,TGCAGTCCCCGGAGTCTTAGCTCCTACGAGCAGTACTTC
-,TRBD2,TRBV20-1,TRBJ2-2,CSALTSNVAGELFF,TGCAGTGCTTTGACTAGCAATGTCGCCGGGGAGCTGTTTTTT
-,-,TRBV30,TRBJ2-3,CAWSVPPADTQYF,TGTGCCTGGAGTGTCCCCCCTGCAGATACGCAGTATTTT
-,-,TRBV12-3/TRBV12-4,TRBJ1-4,CASSFETNEKLFF,TGTGCCAGCAGTTTCGAAACTAATGAAAAACTGTTTTTT
-,-,TRBV20-1,TRBJ2-7,CSAKQGWRGQEQYF,TGCAGTGCGAAACAGGGGTGGCGGGGGCAAGAGCAGTACTTC
-,-,TRBV7-9,TRBJ1-2,CASSSFGQAYGYTF,TGTGCCAGCAGTTCGTTTGGGCAGGCCTATGGCTACACCTTC
-,-,TRBV5-1,TRBJ1-6,CASSLALNSPLHF,TGCGCCAGCAGCTTGGCCCTAAATTCACCCCTCCACTTT
-,-,TRBV12-3/TRBV12-4,TRBJ2-1,CASSQTSSYNEQFF,TGTGCCAGCAGCCAAACCAGCTCCTACAATGAGCAGTTCTTC
once,TRBD1,TRBV29-1,TRBJ1-2,CSVGTGDVGYTF,TGCAGCGTTGGGACAGGGGATGTTGGCTACACCTTC
-,-,TRBV21-1,TRBJ2-4,CASSKGLRAGGSKNIQYF,TGTGCCAGCAGCAAAGGGCTGAGGGCGGGAGGGTCCAAAAACATTCAGTACTTC
-,-,TRBV9,TRBJ2-2,CASSSRVYTGELFF,TGTGCCAGCAGCAGCAGGGTGTACACCGGGGAGCTGTTTTTT